The sequence of this TCR beta chain was determined in a study of prognosis after radiotherapy for stage I lung cancer. From genomic DNA, TCR beta CDR3 was amplified by two-round multiplex PCR. First-round PCR employed TRBV- and TRBJ-specific primers for each gene. MiXCR, applied by TCRdb to the multiplex PCR reads, yields one record per CDR3 protein. The data show about 51,000 distinct CDR3 sequences, 30% to 40% seen once. This clonotype appeared many times. This sample comprised PBMCs, obtained before or after stereotactic body radiation therapy (not recorded which). This receptor was taken from a donor older than 45 with non-small cell lung cancer.

Written as DNA, the CDR3 is TGTGCCAGCAGTGAAGTGATGGGGATGGGCAATCAGCCCCAGCATTTT. This codes for CASSEVMGMGNQPQHF. The chain recombines TRBV6-1 with TRBJ1-5, with D unclear. The V gene's germline CDR1 is MNHNS and CDR2 SASEGT. Between the trimmed V and J ends, which lost 1 base and 2 bases, there was a span of 12 bases. The CDR3 consists of 16 residues.